These T cell receptor beta chains were read from a single sample in a study of blood T cell repertoires in COVID-19. Some clones are missing from TCRdb's copy, which holds only in-frame ones; the method was immunoSEQ multiplex PCR. The repertoire has nearly 90,000 clones, around 72% of them found once; the top ten carry 13% to 15%. The specimen was peripheral blood. The receptors shown here come from a woman of 80 years or more with acute or convalescent COVID-19. Both conserved end residues are part of each CDR3. The D gene is left open where the match is weak. Clone size is given for some rows only: seen once, a few or many times, or a class if the clone is expanded.

V	J	D	size	CDR3	DNA
TRBV30	TRBJ2-7	-	-	CAWSGGRGQAYEQYF	TGTGCCTGGAGTGGTGGGAGGGGACAAGCCTACGAGCAGTACTTC
TRBV15	TRBJ2-4	-	once	CATSSRTREDIQYF	TGTGCCACCAGCTCCCGAACCCGAGAAGACATTCAGTACTTC
TRBV6-1	TRBJ1-1	-	-	CASSYGGGNTEAFF	TGTGCCAGCAGTTATGGGGGAGGGAACACTGAAGCTTTCTTT
TRBV4-1	TRBJ1-2	-	-	CASSPRNDRYYGYTF	TGCGCCAGCAGCCCCCGTAATGACAGGTACTATGGCTACACCTTC
TRBV19	TRBJ1-5	-	-	CASSWQGGQPQHF	TGTGCCAGTAGTTGGCAGGGTGGTCAGCCCCAGCATTTT
TRBV19	TRBJ1-2	-	-	CASSTGPDRRGYTF	TGTGCCAGTAGTACTGGGCCGGACAGAAGGGGCTACACCTTC
TRBV28	TRBJ2-5	-	-	CASSYSYRDQYF	TGTGCCAGCAGTTACTCCTACAGGGACCAGTACTTC
TRBV6-5	TRBJ2-3	TRBD2	few	CASSYRGGSTDTQYF	TGTGCCAGCAGTTATCGGGGGGGCAGCACAGATACGCAGTATTTT
TRBV5-1	TRBJ1-5	-	-	CASSSGLNNQPQHF	TGCGCCAGCAGTTCAGGGTTAAACAATCAGCCCCAGCATTTT
TRBV28	TRBJ1-2	TRBD1	-	CASSSDRRYGYTF	TGTGCCAGCAGTTCGGACAGGCGCTATGGCTACACCTTC
TRBV19	TRBJ1-5	-	-	CASSTPDRRDQPQHF	TGTGCCAGTAGTACCCCAGACAGGCGAGATCAGCCCCAGCATTTT
TRBV6-5	TRBJ2-5	TRBD1	-	CASSYVTGWETQYF	TGTGCCAGCAGTTACGTGACAGGGTGGGAGACCCAGTACTTC
TRBV24-1	TRBJ2-3	TRBD2	-	CATSDPGLGADTQYF	TGTGCCACCAGTGATCCAGGACTAGGCGCAGATACGCAGTATTTT
TRBV18	TRBJ1-1	TRBD1	-	CASGGQMNTEAFF	TGTGCCAGCGGGGGACAGATGAACACTGAAGCTTTCTTT
TRBV7-6	TRBJ1-1	-	few	CASSPGTSRSRAFF	TGTGCCAGCAGTCCCGGGACAAGCCGCTCAAGAGCTTTCTTT
TRBV19	TRBJ2-7	TRBD1	-	CASSRQGAGDYEQYF	TGTGCCAGTAGTAGACAGGGGGCCGGGGACTACGAGCAGTACTTC
TRBV20-1	TRBJ1-2	-	-	CSATTGSGYTF	TGCAGTGCTACCACAGGGTCTGGCTACACCTTC
TRBV6-6	TRBJ1-2	-	-	CASSYEQGGYGYTF	TGTGCCAGCAGTTACGAGCAGGGAGGCTATGGCTACACCTTC
TRBV6-5	TRBJ1-3	TRBD1	-	CASSYSSTGSGNTIYF	TGTGCCAGCAGTTACTCGTCGACAGGGAGTGGAAACACCATATATTTT